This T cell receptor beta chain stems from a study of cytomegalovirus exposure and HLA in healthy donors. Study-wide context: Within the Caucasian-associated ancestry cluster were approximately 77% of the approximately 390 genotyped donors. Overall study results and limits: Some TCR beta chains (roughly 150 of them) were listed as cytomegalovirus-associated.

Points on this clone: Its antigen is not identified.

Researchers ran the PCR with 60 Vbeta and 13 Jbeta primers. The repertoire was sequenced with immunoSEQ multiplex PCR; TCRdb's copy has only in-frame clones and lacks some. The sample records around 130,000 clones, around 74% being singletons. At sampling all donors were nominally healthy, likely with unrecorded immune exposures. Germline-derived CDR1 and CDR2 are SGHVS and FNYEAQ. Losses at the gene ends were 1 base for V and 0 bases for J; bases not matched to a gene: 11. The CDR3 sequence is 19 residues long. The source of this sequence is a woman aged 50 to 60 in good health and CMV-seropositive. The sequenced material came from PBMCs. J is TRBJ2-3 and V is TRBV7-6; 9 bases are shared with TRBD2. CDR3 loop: CASSLGVSSGGPSTDTQYF. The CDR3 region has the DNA TGTGCCAGCAGCTTAGGGGTTTCAAGCGGGGGGCCTAGCACAGATACGCAGTATTTT.